This T cell receptor beta chain was sequenced in a study of blood T cell repertoires in COVID-19. Whole-study context: Acute-phase and convalescent COVID-19 samples originated in the United States, Italy and Spain. T cells, B-cell-depleted T cells, or PBMCs provided the cDNA or gDNA that served as material.

Authors' data handling: Nucleated cell number was recorded as an estimate derived from reference gene primer amplification. TCRdb's copy holds only in-frame clones and misses some; the assay was immunoSEQ multiplex PCR. That table is the source of V, J and clone size, and D and trimming were worked out from the DNA. This table has 100,000 to 150,000 clones, roughly 80% appearing once. CDR1 SGHRS and CDR2 YFSETQ come from the germline V gene. V was clipped by 4 bases and J by 2 bases; unmatched bases: 2. The CDR3 has 14 residues. The V gene is TRBV5-1, the J gene TRBJ2-3; 9 positions agree with TRBD1. Sequenced material: peripheral blood. The sequence came from a human donor in a cohort sampled during active COVID-19. CDR3 residues: CASSRTGDTDTQYF. The CDR3 DNA sequence: TGCGCCAGCAGCCGGACAGGGGACACAGATACGCAGTATTTT.